This TCR beta chain was identified during a study of control samples from healthy donors and cancer patients. Trimming at V came to 5 bases and at J to 0 bases, leaving 8 bases not matched to a gene. Germline V gene data show CDR1 as SGHVS and CDR2 as FQNEAQ. The CDR3 covers 16 residues. The method was immunoSEQ multiplex PCR; TCRdb's version includes in-frame clones alone and lacks a portion of them. The sample includes some 200,000 clones, roughly 94% of them seen just once. The genes are TRBV7-8 and TRBJ2-7, with 9 positions matching TRBD1. The sequence came from a man between 45 and 60 years old in good health. The material sequenced was blood. The CDR3 protein is CASSKSGTGSSYEQYF. In nucleotides, the CDR3 is TGTGCCAGCAGCAAAAGCGGGACAGGGAGCTCCTACGAGCAGTACTTC.